This entry lists 24 T cell receptor beta chains sequenced from one sample in a study of cytomegalovirus exposure and HLA in healthy donors. The repertoire was sequenced with immunoSEQ multiplex PCR; TCRdb's copy has only in-frame clones and lacks some. Found here are over 100,000 clones, roughly nine tenths of them singletons; the top ten hold 0.95% to 1.5%. Sequencing was performed on PBMCs. The source of these receptors is a woman between 18 and 30 years old in good health and CMV-seronegative.

The chain recombines TRBV29-1 with TRBJ2-7, with D possibly TRBD1 on 6 matching bases. Germline V gene sequence: CDR1 SQVTM, CDR2 ANQGSEA. V lost 6 bases and J lost 3, with 15 bases in between. This CDR3 is built from 13 residues. CDR3 in amino acids: CSVADRLRYEQYF. The CDR3 DNA follows: TGCAGCGTAGCAGACAGGCTTCGCTACGAGCAGTACTTC.

About this clone itself: Other DNA sequences in the sample encode the same CDR3. The genes are TRBV7-2 and TRBJ2-3, with 7 bases identical to TRBD1. This CDR3 spans 14 amino acids. CDR1 SGHTA and CDR2 FQGNSA come from the germline V gene. The V and J ends lost 5 bases and 0 bases, in that order; junction bases with no gene match: 2. CDR3 nucleotide sequence: TGTGCCAGCAGCCCAGGGGGAAGCACAGATACGCAGTATTTT. The encoded protein is CASSPGGSTDTQYF.

The chain uses TRBV7-2 and TRBJ2-4, with D perhaps matching TRBD1 (6 bases). This CDR3 is built from 13 residues. V lost 5 bases and J lost 10, with 15 bases in between. The germline V gene encodes CDR1 SGHTA and CDR2 FQGNSA. CDR3 amino acids: CASSTDRQQIQYF. CDR3 bases: TGTGCCAGCAGCACCGACAGGCAGCAGATTCAGTACTTC. The full variable domain, with the rest looked up from reference TRBV7-2 and TRBJ2-4, is GAGVSQSPSNKVTEKGKDVELRCDPISGHTALYWYRQSLGQGLEFLIYFQGNSAPDKSGLPSDRFSAERTGGSVSTLTIQRTQQEDSAVYLCASSTDRQQIQYFGAGTRLSVL.

CDR3 in amino acids: CASSVQGDYGYTF. Written as DNA, the CDR3 is TGTGCCAGCAGTGTACAGGGGGACTATGGCTACACCTTC. This chain joins TRBV2 and TRBJ1-2; 8 nucleotides match TRBD1. Germline values: CDR1 SNHLY, CDR2 FYNNEI. The trim removed 4 bases at V and 3 bases at J, leaving 1 base unmatched. The CDR3 loop spans 13 amino acids.

J is TRBJ2-7 and V is TRBV5-6, with a tentative D call TRBD2 (5 bases). Per germline, CDR1 SGHDT and CDR2 YYEEEE. The V end was cut by 4 bases, the J end by 4 bases, with 12 bases between. The CDR3 covers 13 residues. CDR3 residues: CASSPRERYEQYF. Here the CDR3 DNA reads TGTGCCAGCAGCCCCCGGGAACGGTACGAGCAGTACTTC.

This clone appeared a single time. This chain uses TRBV18 with TRBJ1-1; D uncertain. Germline V CDR1 and CDR2: KGHSH, LQKENI. This CDR3 is built from 14 residues. V lost 1 base and J 4 bases, leaving 10 bases between the germline ends. CDR3 protein: CASSPLSSGTEAFF. As DNA, the CDR3 is TGTGCCAGCTCACCACTCTCGTCCGGCACTGAAGCTTTCTTT.

The chain uses TRBV27 and TRBJ2-1; D not certain. CDR3 length equals 13 residues. With 2 bases removed from V and 8 bases from J, the gap between germline ends came to 10 bases. The V gene's germline CDR1 is MNHEY and CDR2 SMNVEV (reference sequence). The CDR3 sequence: CASSLRRLDEQFF. In DNA form, the CDR3 reads TGTGCCAGCAGTTTACGTCGTTTAGATGAGCAGTTCTTC.

As regards this clone: The sample contains more than one DNA sequence encoding this CDR3. The chain carries TRBV7-3 and TRBJ1-1, with D unclear. Per the germline V gene, CDR1 is SGHTA and CDR2 is FQGTGA. V lost 5 bases and J 0 bases, leaving 7 bases between the germline ends. This CDR3 spans 13 amino acids. The CDR3 DNA reads TGTGCCAGCAGCCGCGGGATGAACACTGAAGCTTTCTTT. Protein product: CASSRGMNTEAFF.

The rearrangement joins TRBV25-1 to TRBJ1-2; no reliable D call. The CDR3 is 15 amino acids. CDR1 and CDR2 from the germline V gene are MGHDK and SYGVNS. Trimming removed 0 bases from V and 2 bases from J, with 10 bases in between. The CDR3 DNA reads TGTGCCAGCAGTGAATATGCGGCGGGGAACTATGGCTACACCTTC. The encoded protein is CASSEYAAGNYGYTF.

The V call is TRBV10-2, the J call TRBJ2-5; the match to TRBD2 covers 11 bases. Germline CDR1 and CDR2: WSHSY and SAAADI. J gave up 0 bases and V 7 bases, and 10 bases lay outside the gene matches. CDR3 length: 17 residues. The CDR3 loop is CASTASGGLPYQETQYF. CDR3 bases: TGCGCCAGCACGGCTAGCGGGGGGCTCCCGTACCAAGAGACCCAGTACTTC.

This rearrangement joins TRBV7-9 to TRBJ1-5; 10 nucleotides align to TRBD1. Trimming took 5 bases from V and 5 from J; bases not matched to a gene: 6. Germline CDR1 reads SEHNR; CDR2 reads FQNEAQ (reference sequence). This CDR3 comprises 15 residues. CDR3 coding DNA: TGTGCCAGCAGCGCCGGGACAGGGGTTCATCAGCCCCAGCATTTT. As protein: CASSAGTGVHQPQHF. The complete variable domain, with remaining parts taken from reference TRBV7-9 and TRBJ1-5, reads DTGVSQNPRHKITKRGQNVTFRCDPISEHNRLYWYRQTLGQGPEFLTYFQNEAQLEKSRLLSDRFSAERPKGSFSTLEIQRTEQGDSAMYLCASSAGTGVHQPQHFGDGTRLSIL.

The chain has TRBV18 and TRBJ2-1, with D possibly being TRBD2 (6 bases). Germline CDR1 reads KGHSH; CDR2 reads LQKENI. Deletions cut 8 bases from V and 6 bases from J, with 14 bases between. The CDR3 totals 13 residues. DNA for the CDR3: TGTGCCAGCAGAGCCGGGGGTGGCAATGAGCAGTTCTTC. It encodes CASRAGGGNEQFF.

V and J are TRBV6-1 and TRBJ2-2; the D gene is possibly TRBD1 (5 bases). Trimming cost V 7 bases and J 7 bases, with 16 bases left between them. Germline CDR1 and CDR2: MNHNS and SASEGT. This CDR3 has 14 residues. DNA for the CDR3: TGTGCCAGCAACCTCAGGGATTTCGGCGGGGAGCTGTTTTTT. Residues: CASNLRDFGGELFF.

The V call is TRBV11-1, the J call TRBJ2-3; unclear D gene. Germline loops: CDR1 SGHAT, CDR2 FQDESV (reference sequence). The germline V and J ends were trimmed by 1 base and 5 bases, with 4 bases remaining between them. The CDR3 spans 12 residues. The CDR3 sequence is CASSLGEDTQYF. The CDR3 DNA reads TGTGCCAGCAGCTTAGGCGAAGATACGCAGTATTTT.

V and J are TRBV19 and TRBJ1-2, with D hard to call. CDR3 length equals 16 residues. The V end lost 5 bases, the J end lost 3 bases, and 19 bases lay between the germline ends. Germline CDR1 and CDR2: LNHDA and SQIVND (reference sequence). The CDR3 bases are TGTGCCAGTAGTCCCAACCGGGGAGACAAACACTATGGCTACACCTTC. This gives the protein CASSPNRGDKHYGYTF.

The J gene is TRBJ1-1, the V gene TRBV2; a weak D match, TRBD1 (5 bases). The V and J ends lost 7 bases and 1 base respectively, with 10 bases between them. CDR3 length equals 13 residues. Per germline, CDR1 SNHLY and CDR2 FYNNEI. The CDR3: CASTLQGNTEAFF. The CDR3 DNA is TGTGCCAGCACTTTGCAGGGGAACACTGAAGCTTTCTTT. Looking up the rest from reference TRBV2 and TRBJ1-1 gives the full variable domain: EPEVTQTPSHQVTQMGQEVILRCVPISNHLYFYWYRQILGQKVEFLVSFYNNEISEKSEIFDDQFSVERPDGSNFTLKIRSTKLEDSAMYFCASTLQGNTEAFFGQGTRLTVV.

The chain uses TRBV6-5 and TRBJ2-3; 10 bases are a match to TRBD1. V lost 6 bases and J lost 6; bases outside the gene matches: 6. CDR3 length: 14 amino acids. Germline loops: CDR1 MNHEY, CDR2 SVGAGI. CDR3 sequence reads: CASSPRDRGDTQYF. The CDR3 region has the DNA TGTGCCAGCAGCCCCCGGGACAGGGGCGATACGCAGTATTTT.

The CDR3 bases are TGCGCCAGCGGGACAGGGGGCGGCGAGACCCAGTACTTC. This sequence encodes CASGTGGGETQYF. This rearrangement joins TRBV5-1 to TRBJ2-5, with 12 bases lining up with TRBD1. The V and J ends lost 7 bases and 5 bases, in that order; junction bases with no gene match: 3. The germline V gene encodes CDR1 SGHRS and CDR2 YFSETQ. The CDR3 has 13 amino acids.

Worth noting for this clone: One end of the junction does not line up with germline, which may come from a read error. The chain combines TRBV7-7 with TRBJ1-1, with D perhaps TRBD1 (6 bases). This CDR3 region has 13 residues. The germline CDR1 and CDR2 sequences are SSHAT and FNYEAQ (reference sequence). The CDR3 DNA reads TGTGCTAGCAGCGCCACAGGGTTGTCTGAAGCTTTCTTT. Translating it yields CASSATGLSEAFF.

V usage is TRBV5-1 and J usage is TRBJ2-5; 9 bases map to TRBD2. CDR1 is SGHRS and CDR2 is YFSETQ in the germline V gene. There are 14 residues in the CDR3. Trimming removed 4 bases from V and 1 base from J; junction bases left unmatched: 2. The CDR3 nucleotides are TGCGCCAGCAGCGCTAGCGGGACCCAAGAGACCCAGTACTTC. Amino acid sequence: CASSASGTQETQYF.

The rearrangement uses TRBV18 and TRBJ1-2, with D hard to call. Germline V CDR1 and CDR2: KGHSH, LQKENI. This CDR3 is 16 amino acids long. Deletions cut 4 bases from V and 4 bases from J, with 19 bases between. CDR3 in amino acids: CASSRDRSSIFYGYTF. CDR3 coding DNA: TGTGCCAGCTCACGTGACCGGAGCAGCATCTTCTATGGCTACACCTTC.

This rearrangement joins TRBV29-1 to TRBJ2-2; no reliable D call. Trimming stripped 2 bases from V and 6 bases from J, with 4 bases between. CDR1 SQVTM and CDR2 ANQGSEA come from the germline V gene. The CDR3 runs to 11 residues. Here the CDR3 DNA reads TGCAGCGTTGAAAGAGCCGGGGAGCTGTTTTTT. This gives the protein CSVERAGELFF.

The gene calls are TRBV4-1 and TRBJ2-1, with 8 bases lining up with TRBD1. There are 13 residues in the CDR3. V gave up 3 bases and J gave up 9 bases; unmatched junction bases: 4. Germline V gene sequence: CDR1 MGHRA, CDR2 YSYEKL. CDR3 sequence (DNA): TGCGCCAGCAGCCACCGGACAGGGCGTGAGCAGTTCTTC. Translated, it gives CASSHRTGREQFF.

The chain couples TRBV5-6 to TRBJ1-2; 8 positions agree with TRBD1. The CDR3 is 15 amino acids. V dropped 4 bases and J dropped 4; count of bases not matched to a gene: 9. The germline CDR1 and CDR2 sequences are SGHDT and YYEEEE. The CDR3 region has the DNA TGTGCCAGCAGCGTCCGGGACAGGACTAGCTATGGCTACACCTTC. Translation gives CASSVRDRTSYGYTF. The complete variable domain, with remaining parts taken from reference TRBV5-6 and TRBJ1-2, reads DAGVTQSPTHLIKTRGQQVTLRCSPKSGHDTVSWYQQALGQGPQFIFQYYEEEERQRGNFPDRFSGHQFPNYSSELNVNALLLGDSALYLCASSVRDRTSYGYTFGSGTRLTVV.